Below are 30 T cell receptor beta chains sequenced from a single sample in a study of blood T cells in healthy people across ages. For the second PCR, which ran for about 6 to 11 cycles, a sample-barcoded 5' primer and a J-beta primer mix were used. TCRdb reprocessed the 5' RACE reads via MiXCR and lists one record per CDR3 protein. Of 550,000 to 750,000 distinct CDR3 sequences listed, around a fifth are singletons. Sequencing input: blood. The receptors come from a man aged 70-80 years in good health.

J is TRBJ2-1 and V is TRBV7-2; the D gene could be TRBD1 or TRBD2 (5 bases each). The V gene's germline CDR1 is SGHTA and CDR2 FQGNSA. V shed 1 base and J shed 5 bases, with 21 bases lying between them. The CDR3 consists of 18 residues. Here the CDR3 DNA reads TGTGCCAGCAGCTTAGTCTCTTCGGGGCTACAACCCGACAATGAGCAGTTCTTC. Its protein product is CASSLVSSGLQPDNEQFF. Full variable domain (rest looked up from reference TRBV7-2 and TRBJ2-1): GAGVSQSPSNKVTEKGKDVELRCDPISGHTALYWYRQSLGQGLEFLIYFQGNSAPDKSGLPSDRFSAERTGGSVSTLTIQRTQQEDSAVYLCASSLVSSGLQPDNEQFFGPGTRLTVL.

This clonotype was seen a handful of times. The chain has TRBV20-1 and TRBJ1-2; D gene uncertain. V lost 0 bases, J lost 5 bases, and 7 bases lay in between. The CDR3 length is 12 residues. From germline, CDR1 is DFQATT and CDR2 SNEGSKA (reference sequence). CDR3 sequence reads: CSARDSSYGYTF. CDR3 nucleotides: TGCAGTGCTAGAGACTCTTCATATGGCTACACCTTC.

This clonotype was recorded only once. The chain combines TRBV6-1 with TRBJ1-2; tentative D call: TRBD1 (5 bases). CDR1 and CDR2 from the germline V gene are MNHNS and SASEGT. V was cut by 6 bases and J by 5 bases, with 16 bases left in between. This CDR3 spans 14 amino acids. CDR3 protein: CASSGTSGGYGYTF. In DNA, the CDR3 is TGTGCCAGCAGCGGGACGTCGGGGGGTTATGGCTACACCTTC.

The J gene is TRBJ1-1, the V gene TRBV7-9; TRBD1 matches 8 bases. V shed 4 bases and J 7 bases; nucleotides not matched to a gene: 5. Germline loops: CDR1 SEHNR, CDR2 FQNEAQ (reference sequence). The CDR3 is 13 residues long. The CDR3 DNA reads TGTGCCAGCAGCTCAGGACAGGGCATTGAAGCTTTCTTT. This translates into CASSSGQGIEAFF. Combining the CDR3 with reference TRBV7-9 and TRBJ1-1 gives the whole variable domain DTGVSQNPRHKITKRGQNVTFRCDPISEHNRLYWYRQTLGQGPEFLTYFQNEAQLEKSRLLSDRFSAERPKGSFSTLEIQRTEQGDSAMYLCASSSGQGIEAFFGQGTRLTVV.

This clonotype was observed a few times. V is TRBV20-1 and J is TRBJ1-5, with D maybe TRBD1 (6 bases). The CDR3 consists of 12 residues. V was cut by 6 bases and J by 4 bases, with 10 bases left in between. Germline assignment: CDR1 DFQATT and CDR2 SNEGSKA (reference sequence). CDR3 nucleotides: TGCAGTGCGGGAAGGGGGAATCAGCCCCAGCATTTT. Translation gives CSAGRGNQPQHF.

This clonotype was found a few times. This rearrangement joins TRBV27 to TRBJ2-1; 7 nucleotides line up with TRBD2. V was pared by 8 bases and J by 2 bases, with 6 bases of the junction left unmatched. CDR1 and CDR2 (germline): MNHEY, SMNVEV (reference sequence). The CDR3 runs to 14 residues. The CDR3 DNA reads TGTGCCAGCGCGCTAGCGGAGGCCTACAATGAGCAGTTCTTC. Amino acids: CASALAEAYNEQFF.

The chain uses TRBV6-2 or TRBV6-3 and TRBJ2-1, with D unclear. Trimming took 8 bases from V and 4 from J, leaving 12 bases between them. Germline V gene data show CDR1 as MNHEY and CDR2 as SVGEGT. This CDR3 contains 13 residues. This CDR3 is CASASLLYNEQFF. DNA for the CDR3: TGTGCCAGCGCGTCCTTGCTTTACAATGAGCAGTTCTTC.

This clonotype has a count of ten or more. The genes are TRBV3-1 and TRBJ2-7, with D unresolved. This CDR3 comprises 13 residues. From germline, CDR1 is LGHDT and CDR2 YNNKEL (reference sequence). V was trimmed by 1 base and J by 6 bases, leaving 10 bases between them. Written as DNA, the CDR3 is TGTGCCAGCAGCCAAGTTATAGGTTTCGAGCAGTACTTC. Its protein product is CASSQVIGFEQYF.

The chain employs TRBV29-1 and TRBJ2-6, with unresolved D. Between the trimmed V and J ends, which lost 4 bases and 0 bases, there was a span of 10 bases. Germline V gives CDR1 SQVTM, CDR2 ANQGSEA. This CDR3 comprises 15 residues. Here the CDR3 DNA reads TGCAGCGTTGGCGACGTTGGCTCTGGGGCCAACGTCCTGACTTTC. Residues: CSVGDVGSGANVLTF.

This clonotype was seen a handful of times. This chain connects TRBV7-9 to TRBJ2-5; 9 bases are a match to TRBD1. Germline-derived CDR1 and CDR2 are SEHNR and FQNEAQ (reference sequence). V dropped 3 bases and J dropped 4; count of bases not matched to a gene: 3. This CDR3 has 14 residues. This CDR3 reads CASSFGTGSETQYF. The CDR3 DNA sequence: TGTGCCAGCAGCTTTGGGACAGGGTCAGAGACCCAGTACTTC.

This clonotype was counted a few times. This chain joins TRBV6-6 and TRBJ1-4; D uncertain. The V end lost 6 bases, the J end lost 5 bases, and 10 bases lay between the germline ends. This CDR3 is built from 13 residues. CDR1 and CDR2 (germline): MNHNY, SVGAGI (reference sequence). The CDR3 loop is CASSAYQNEKLFF. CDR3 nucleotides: TGTGCCAGCAGCGCTTATCAAAATGAAAAACTGTTTTTT.

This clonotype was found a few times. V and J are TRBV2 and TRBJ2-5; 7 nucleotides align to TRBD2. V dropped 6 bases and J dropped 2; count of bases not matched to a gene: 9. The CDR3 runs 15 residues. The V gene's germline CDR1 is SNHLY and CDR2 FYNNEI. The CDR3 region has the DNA TGTGCCAGCAGCAGCCTCTCGGGGGGACAAGAGACCCAGTACTTC. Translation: CASSSLSGGQETQYF.

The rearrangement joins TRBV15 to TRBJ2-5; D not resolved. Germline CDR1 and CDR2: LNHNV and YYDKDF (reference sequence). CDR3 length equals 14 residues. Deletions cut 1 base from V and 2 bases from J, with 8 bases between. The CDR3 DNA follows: TGTGCCACCAGCAGAGTCAAGGAGCAAGAGACCCAGTACTTC. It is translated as CATSRVKEQETQYF.

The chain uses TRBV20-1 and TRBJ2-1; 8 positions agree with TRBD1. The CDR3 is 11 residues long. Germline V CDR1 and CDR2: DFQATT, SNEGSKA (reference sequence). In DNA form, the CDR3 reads TGCGCTCCGGACAGGGTCAATGAGCAGTTCTTC. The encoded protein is CAPDRVNEQFF.

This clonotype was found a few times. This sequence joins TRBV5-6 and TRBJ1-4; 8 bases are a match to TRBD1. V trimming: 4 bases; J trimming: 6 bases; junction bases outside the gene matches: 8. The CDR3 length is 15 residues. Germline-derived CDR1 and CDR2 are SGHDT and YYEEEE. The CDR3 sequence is CASSSSAGGDEKLFF. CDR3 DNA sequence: TGTGCCAGCAGCAGTTCCGCAGGGGGCGATGAAAAACTGTTTTTT.

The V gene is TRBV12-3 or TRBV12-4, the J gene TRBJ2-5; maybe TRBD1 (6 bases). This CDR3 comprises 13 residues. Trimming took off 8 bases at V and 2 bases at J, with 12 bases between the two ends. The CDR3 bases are TGTGCCAGCGCTCTCGGACAGCAAGAGACCCAGTACTTC. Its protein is CASALGQQETQYF.

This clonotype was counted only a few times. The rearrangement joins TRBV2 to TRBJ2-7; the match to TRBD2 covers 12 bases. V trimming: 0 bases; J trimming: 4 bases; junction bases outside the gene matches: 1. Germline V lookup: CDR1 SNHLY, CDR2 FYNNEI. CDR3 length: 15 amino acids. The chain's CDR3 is CASSEATSGSYEQYF. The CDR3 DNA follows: TGTGCCAGCAGTGAAGCGACTAGCGGGAGTTACGAGCAGTACTTC.

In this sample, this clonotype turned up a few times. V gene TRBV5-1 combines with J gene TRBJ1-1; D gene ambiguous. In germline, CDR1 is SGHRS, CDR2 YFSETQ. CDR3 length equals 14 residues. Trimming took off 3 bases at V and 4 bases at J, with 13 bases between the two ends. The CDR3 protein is CASSSSESLTEAFF. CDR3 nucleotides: TGCGCCAGCAGCTCCTCCGAGAGTCTCACTGAAGCTTTCTTT.

CDR3 sequence: CASSLGPAGHQETQYF. For the CDR3, the DNA is TGTGCCAGCAGCTTGGGTCCAGCGGGACACCAAGAGACCCAGTACTTC. V usage is TRBV5-6 and J usage is TRBJ2-5; 7 bases line up with TRBD2. The CDR3 is 16 amino acids. The V gene end was trimmed by 0 bases and the J gene end by 0 bases; junction bases not matched to a gene: 5. Germline assignment: CDR1 SGHDT and CDR2 YYEEEE. Based on the CDR3 plus reference TRBV5-6 and TRBJ2-5, the full variable domain is DAGVTQSPTHLIKTRGQQVTLRCSPKSGHDTVSWYQQALGQGPQFIFQYYEEEERQRGNFPDRFSGHQFPNYSSELNVNALLLGDSALYLCASSLGPAGHQETQYFGPGTRLLVL.

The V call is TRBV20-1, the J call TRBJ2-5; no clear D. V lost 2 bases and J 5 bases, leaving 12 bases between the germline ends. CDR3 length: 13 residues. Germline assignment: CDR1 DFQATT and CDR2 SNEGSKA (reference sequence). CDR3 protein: CSARHSTRETQYF. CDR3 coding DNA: TGCAGTGCTAGACACAGTACCCGCGAGACCCAGTACTTC.

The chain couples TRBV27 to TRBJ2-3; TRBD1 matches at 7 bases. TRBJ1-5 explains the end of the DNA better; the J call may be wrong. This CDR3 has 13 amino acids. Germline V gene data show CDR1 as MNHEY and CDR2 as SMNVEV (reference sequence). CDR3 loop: CASSLRGTDTQHF. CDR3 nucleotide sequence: TGTGCCAGCAGTTTAAGGGGGACAGATACGCAGCATTTT.

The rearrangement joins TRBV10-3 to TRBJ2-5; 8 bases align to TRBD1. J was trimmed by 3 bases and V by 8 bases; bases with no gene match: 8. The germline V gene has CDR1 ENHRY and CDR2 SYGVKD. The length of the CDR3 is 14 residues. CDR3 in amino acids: CAIRQGALKETQYF. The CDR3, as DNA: TGTGCCATCCGCCAGGGGGCGTTGAAAGAGACCCAGTACTTC.

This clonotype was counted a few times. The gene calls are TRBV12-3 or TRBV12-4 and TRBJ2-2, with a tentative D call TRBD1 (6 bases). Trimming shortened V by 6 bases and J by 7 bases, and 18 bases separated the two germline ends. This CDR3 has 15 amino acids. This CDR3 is CASSPPQQGFGELFF. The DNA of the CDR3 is TGTGCCAGCAGCCCGCCCCAACAGGGTTTCGGGGAGCTGTTTTTT.

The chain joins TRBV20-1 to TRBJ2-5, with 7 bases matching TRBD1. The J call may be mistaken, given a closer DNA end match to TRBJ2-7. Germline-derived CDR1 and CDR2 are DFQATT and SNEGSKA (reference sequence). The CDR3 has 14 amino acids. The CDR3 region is CSARAPGGAYEQYF. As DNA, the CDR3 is TGCAGTGCTAGAGCCCCAGGGGGTGCCTACGAGCAGTACTTC.

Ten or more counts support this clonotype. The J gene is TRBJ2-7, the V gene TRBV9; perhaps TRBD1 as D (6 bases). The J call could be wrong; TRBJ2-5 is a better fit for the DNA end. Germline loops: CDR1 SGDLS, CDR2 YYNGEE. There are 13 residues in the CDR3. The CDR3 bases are TGTGCCAGCAGCGTAGACAGGGTGGAGACCCAGTACTTC. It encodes CASSVDRVETQYF.

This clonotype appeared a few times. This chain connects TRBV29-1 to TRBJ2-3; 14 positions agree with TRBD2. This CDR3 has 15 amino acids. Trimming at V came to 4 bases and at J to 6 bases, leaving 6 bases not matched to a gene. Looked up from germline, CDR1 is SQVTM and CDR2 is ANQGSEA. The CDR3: CSVGYGTSGSDTQYF. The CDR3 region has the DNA TGCAGCGTTGGTTACGGGACTAGCGGGAGTGATACGCAGTATTTT.

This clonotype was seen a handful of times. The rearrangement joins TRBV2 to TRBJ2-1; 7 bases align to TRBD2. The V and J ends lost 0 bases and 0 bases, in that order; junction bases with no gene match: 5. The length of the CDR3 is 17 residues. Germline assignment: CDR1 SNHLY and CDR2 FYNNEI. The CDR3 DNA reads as TGTGCCAGCAGTGAAGCTGGGCTAGCGGCCTCCTACAATGAGCAGTTCTTC. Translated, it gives CASSEAGLAASYNEQFF.

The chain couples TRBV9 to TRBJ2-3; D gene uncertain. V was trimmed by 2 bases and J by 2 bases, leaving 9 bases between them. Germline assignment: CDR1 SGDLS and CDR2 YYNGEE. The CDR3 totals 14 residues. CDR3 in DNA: TGTGCCAGCAGCGTCGGAGCGCTCACAGATACGCAGTATTTT. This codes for CASSVGALTDTQYF.

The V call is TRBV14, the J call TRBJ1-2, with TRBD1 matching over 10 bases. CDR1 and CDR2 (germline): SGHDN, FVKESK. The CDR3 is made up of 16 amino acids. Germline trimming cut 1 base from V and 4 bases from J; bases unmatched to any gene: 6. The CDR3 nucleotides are TGTGCCAGCAGCCAAGTCTATGGACAGGGGGGCTATGGCTACACCTTC. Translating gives CASSQVYGQGGYGYTF.

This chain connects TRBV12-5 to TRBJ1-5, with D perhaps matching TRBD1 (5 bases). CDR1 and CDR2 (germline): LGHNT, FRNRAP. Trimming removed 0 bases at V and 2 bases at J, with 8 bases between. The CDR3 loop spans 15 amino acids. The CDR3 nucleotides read TGTGCTAGTGGTTTGGTACAAGGGGGCAATCAGCCCCAGCATTTT. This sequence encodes CASGLVQGGNQPQHF.